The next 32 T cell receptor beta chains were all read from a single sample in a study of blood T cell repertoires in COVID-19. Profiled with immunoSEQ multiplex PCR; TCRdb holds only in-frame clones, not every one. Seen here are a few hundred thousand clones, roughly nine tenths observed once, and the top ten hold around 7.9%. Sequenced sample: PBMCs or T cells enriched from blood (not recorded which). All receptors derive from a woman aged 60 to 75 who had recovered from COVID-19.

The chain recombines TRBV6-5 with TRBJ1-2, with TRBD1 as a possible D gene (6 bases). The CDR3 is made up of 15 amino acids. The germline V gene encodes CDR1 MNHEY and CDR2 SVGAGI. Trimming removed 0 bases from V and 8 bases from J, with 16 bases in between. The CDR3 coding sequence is TGTGCCAGCAGTTACTCTCAGGGGAAAACAATCGGCTACACCTTC. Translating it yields CASSYSQGKTIGYTF.

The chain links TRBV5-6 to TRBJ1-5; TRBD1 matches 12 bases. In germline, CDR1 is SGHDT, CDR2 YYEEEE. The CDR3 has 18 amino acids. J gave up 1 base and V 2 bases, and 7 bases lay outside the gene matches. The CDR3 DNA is TGTGCCAGCAGCTTCGGGACAGGGGGCACCAGAAGCAATCAGCCCCAGCATTTT. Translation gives CASSFGTGGTRSNQPQHF.

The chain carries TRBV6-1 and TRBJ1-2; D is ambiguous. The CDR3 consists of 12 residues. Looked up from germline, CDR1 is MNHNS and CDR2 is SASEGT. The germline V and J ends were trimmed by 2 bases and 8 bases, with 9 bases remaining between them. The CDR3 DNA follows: TGTGCCAGCAGTGAAAGTAAGAGGGGCTACACCTTC. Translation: CASSESKRGYTF.

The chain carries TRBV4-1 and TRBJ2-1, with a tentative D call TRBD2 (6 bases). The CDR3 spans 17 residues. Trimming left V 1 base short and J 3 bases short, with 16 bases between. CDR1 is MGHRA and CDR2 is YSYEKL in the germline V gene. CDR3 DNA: TGCGCCAGCAGCCAAGGCGGGACGCACCCCTTCTACAATGAGCAGTTCTTC. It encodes CASSQGGTHPFYNEQFF.

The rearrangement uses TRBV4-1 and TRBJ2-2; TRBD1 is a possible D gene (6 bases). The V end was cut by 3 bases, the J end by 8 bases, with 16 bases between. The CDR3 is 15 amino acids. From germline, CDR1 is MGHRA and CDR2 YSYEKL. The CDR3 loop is CASSQGAPSGGELFF. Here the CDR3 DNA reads TGCGCCAGCAGCCAGGGGGCCCCTTCCGGAGGGGAGCTGTTTTTT.

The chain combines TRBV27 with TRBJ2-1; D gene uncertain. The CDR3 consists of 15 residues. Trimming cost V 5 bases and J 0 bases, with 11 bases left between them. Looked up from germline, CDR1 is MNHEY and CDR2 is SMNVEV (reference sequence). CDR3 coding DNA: TGTGCCAGCAGTCCTGCGGCAAGCTCCTACAATGAGCAGTTCTTC. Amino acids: CASSPAASSYNEQFF.

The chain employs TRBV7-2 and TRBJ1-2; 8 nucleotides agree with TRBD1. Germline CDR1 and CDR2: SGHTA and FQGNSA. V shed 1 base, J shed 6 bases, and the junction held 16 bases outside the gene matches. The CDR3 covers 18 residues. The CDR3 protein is CASSLERGGRTGLNGYTF. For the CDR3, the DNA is TGTGCCAGCAGCTTAGAGAGGGGTGGAAGGACAGGGTTAAATGGCTACACCTTC.

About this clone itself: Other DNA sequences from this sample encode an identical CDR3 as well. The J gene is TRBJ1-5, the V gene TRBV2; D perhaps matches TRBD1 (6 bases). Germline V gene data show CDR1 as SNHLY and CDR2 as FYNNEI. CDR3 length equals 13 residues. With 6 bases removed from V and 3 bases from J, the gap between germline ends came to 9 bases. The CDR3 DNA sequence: TGTGCCAGCAGCGGACAGTCCAATCAGCCCCAGCATTTT. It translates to CASSGQSNQPQHF.

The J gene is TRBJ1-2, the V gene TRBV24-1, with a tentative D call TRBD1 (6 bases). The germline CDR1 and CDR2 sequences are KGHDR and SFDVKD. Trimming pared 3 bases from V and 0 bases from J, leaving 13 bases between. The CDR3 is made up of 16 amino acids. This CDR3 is CATSDPTGTTNYGYTF. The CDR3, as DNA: TGTGCCACCAGTGATCCCACCGGGACAACTAACTATGGCTACACCTTC.

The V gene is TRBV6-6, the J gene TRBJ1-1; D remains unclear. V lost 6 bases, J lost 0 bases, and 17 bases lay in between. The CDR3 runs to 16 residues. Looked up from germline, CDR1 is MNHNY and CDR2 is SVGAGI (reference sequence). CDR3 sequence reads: CASSPQRNTMNTEAFF. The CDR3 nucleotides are TGTGCCAGCAGCCCCCAGAGAAACACTATGAACACTGAAGCTTTCTTT.

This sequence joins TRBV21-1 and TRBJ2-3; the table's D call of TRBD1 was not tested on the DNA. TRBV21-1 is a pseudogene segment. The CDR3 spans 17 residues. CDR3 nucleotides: TGTGCCAGCAGCCTCTTCCGGGACAGGGGGAGAAGGGTTACGCAGTATTTT. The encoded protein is CASSLFRDRGRRVTQYF.

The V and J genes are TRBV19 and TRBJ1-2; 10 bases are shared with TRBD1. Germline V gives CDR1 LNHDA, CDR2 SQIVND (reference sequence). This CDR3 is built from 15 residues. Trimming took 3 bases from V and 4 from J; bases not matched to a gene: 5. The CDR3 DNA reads TGTGCCAGTAGTATTGGGGGACAGGGGATCTATGGCTACACCTTC. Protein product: CASSIGGQGIYGYTF.

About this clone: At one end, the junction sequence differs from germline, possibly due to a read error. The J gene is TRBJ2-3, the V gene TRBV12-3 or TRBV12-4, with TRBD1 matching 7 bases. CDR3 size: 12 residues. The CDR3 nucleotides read TGTGCCAGCAGTCCACGGACAGGTACGCAGTATTTT. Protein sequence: CASSPRTGTQYF.

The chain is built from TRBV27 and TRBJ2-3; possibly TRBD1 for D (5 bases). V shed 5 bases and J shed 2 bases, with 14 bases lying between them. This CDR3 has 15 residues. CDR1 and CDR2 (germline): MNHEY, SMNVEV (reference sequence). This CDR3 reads CASSDSRFLTDTQYF. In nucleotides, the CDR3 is TGTGCCAGCAGTGACAGCCGTTTCCTCACAGATACGCAGTATTTT.

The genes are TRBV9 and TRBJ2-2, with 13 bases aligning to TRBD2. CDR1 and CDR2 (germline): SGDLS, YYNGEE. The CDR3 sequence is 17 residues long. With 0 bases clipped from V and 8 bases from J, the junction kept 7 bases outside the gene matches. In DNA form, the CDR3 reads TGTGCCAGCAGCGTAGCTGGGACTAGCGGGGTACAGGGGGAGCTGTTTTTT. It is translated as CASSVAGTSGVQGELFF. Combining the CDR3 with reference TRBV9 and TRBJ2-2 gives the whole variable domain DSGVTQTPKHLITATGQRVTLRCSPRSGDLSVYWYQQSLDQGLQFLIQYYNGEERAKGNILERFSAQQFPDLHSELNLSSLELGDSALYFCASSVAGTSGVQGELFFGEGSRLTVL.

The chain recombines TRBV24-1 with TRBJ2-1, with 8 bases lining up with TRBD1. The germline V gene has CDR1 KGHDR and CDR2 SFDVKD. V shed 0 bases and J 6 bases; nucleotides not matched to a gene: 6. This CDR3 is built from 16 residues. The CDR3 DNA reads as TGTGCCACCAGTGATTTGGGGGCGGACAGGGCCAATGAGCAGTTCTTC. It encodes CATSDLGADRANEQFF.

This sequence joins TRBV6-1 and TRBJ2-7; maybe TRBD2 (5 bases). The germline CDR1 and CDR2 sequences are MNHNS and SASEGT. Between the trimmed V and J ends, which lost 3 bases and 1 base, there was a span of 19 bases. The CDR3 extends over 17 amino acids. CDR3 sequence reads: CASSDRILGPGSYEQYV. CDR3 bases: TGTGCCAGCAGTGACCGAATTCTAGGACCGGGGTCCTACGAGCAGTACGTC.

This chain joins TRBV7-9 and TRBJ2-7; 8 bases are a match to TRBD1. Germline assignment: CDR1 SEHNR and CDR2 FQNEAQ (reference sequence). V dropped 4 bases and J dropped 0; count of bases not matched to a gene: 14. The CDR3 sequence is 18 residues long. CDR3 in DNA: TGTGCCAGCAGCTCAGGCAAACAGGGGGTAGGGTCCTCCTACGAGCAGTACTTC. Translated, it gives CASSSGKQGVGSSYEQYF.

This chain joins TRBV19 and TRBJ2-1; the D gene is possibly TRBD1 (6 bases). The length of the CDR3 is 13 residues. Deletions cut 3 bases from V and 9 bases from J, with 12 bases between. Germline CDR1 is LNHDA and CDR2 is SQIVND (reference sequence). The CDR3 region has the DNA TGTGCCAGTAGTATTACTGGGACAACTGAGCAGTTCTTC. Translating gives CASSITGTTEQFF.

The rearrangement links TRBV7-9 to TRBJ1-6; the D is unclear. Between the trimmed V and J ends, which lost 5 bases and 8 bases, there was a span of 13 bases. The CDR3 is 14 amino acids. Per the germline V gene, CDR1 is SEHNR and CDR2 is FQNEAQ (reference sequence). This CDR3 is CASSNPGLYSPLHF. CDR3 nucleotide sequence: TGTGCCAGCAGCAATCCGGGGTTGTATTCACCCCTCCACTTT.

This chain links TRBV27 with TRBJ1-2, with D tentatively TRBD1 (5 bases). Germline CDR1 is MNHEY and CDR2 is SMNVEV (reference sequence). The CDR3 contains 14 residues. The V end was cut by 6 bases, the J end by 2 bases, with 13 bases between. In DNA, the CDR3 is TGTGCCAGCAGCTGGCGGGGCCCCAACTATGGCTACACCTTC. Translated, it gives CASSWRGPNYGYTF.

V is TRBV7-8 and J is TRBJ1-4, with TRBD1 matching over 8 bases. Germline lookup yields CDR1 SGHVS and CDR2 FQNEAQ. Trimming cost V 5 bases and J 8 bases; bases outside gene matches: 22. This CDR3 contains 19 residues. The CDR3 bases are TGTGCCAGCAGCCCCCCTGGTGACAGGGGTGGAGGTCTGGGGGAAAAACTGTTTTTT. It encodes CASSPPGDRGGGLGEKLFF.

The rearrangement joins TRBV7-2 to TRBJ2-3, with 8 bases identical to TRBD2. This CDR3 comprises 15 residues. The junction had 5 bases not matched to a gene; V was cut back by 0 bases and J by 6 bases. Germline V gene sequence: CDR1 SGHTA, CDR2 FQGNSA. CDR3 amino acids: CASSLAGGAGDTQYF. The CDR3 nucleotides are TGTGCCAGCAGCTTAGCCGGGGGGGCCGGGGATACGCAGTATTTT.

CDR3 DNA: TGTGCCAGCAGTTTAGACCCCGGGACACCTTTTGGCTACACCTTC. Protein sequence: CASSLDPGTPFGYTF. This chain joins TRBV28 and TRBJ1-2; a weak D match, TRBD1 (6 bases). The V end was cut by 2 bases, the J end by 7 bases, with 17 bases between. Germline V lookup: CDR1 MDHEN, CDR2 SYDVKM. The CDR3 is made up of 15 amino acids.

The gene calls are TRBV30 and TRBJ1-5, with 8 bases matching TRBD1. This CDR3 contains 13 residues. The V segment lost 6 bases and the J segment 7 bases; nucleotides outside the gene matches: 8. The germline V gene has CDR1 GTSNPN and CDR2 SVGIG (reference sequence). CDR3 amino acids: CACNGQGDQPQHF. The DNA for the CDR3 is TGTGCCTGCAACGGACAGGGAGACCAGCCCCAGCATTTT.

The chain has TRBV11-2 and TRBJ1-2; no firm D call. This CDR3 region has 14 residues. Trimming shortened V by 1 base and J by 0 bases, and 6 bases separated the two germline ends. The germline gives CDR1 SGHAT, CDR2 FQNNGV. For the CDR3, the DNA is TGTGCCAGCAGCTTAGCCGGAGCTAACTATGGCTACACCTTC. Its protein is CASSLAGANYGYTF.

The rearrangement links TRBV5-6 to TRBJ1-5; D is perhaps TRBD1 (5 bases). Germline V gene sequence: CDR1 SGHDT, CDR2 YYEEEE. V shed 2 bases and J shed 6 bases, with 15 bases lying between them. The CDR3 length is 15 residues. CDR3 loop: CASSFSGPGVQPQHF. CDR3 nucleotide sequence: TGTGCCAGCAGCTTTTCCGGGCCGGGGGTTCAGCCCCAGCATTTT.

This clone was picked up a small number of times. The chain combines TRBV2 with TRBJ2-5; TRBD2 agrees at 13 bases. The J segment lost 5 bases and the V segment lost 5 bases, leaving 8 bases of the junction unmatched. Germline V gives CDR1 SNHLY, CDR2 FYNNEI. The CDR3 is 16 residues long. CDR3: CASSQTSGGPGETQYF. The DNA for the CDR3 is TGTGCCAGCAGTCAGACTAGCGGGGGGCCGGGGGAGACCCAGTACTTC.

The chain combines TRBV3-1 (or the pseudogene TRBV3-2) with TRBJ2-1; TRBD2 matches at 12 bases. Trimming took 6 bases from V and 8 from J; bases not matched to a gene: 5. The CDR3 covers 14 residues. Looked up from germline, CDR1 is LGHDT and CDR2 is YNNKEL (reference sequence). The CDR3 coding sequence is TGTGCCAGCAGTCCTAGCGGGGGGGCATATGAGCAGTTCTTC. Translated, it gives CASSPSGGAYEQFF.

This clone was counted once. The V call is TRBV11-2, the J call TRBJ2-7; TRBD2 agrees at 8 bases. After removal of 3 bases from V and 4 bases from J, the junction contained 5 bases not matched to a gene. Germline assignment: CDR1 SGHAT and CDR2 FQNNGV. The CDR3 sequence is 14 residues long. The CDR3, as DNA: TGTGCCAGCAGCTTCCGGGGGGGGTGGTACGAGCAGTACGTC. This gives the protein CASSFRGGWYEQYV.

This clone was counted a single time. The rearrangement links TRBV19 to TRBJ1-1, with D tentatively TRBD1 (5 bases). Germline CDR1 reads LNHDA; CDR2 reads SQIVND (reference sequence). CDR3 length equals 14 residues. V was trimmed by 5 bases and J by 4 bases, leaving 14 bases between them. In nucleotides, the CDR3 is TGTGCCAGTAGTTACCTACAGGAATCCACTGAAGCTTTCTTT. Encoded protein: CASSYLQESTEAFF.

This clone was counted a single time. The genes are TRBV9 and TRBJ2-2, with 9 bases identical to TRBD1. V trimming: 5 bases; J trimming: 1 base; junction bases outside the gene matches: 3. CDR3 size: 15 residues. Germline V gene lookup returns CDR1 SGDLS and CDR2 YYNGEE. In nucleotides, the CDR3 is TGTGCCAGCAGACCGACAGGGGGGAACACCGGGGAGCTGTTTTTT. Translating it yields CASRPTGGNTGELFF.